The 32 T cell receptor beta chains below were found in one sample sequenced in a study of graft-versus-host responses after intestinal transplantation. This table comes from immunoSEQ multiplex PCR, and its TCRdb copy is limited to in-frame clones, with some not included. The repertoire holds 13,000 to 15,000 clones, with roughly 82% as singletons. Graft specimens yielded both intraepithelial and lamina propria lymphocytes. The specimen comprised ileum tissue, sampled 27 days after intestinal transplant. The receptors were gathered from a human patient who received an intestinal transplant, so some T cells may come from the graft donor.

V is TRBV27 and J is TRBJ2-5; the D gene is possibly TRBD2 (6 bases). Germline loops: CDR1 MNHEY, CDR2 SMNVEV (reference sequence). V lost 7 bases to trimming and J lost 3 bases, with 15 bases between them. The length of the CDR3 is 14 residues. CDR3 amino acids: CASKRILAEETQYF. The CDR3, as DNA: TGTGCCAGCAAACGGATTTTAGCGGAAGAGACCCAGTACTTC.

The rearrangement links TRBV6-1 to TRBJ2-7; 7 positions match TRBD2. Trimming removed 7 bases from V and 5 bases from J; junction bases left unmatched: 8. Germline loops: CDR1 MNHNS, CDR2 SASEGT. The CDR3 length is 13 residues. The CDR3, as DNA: TGTGCCAGCATAAGGGTGGCGGGGGACGAGCAGTACGTC. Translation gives CASIRVAGDEQYV.

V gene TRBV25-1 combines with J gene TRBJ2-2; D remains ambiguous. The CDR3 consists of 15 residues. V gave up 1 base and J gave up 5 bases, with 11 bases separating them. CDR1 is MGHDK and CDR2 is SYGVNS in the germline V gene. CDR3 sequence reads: CASSESPVGTGELFF. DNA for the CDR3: TGTGCCAGCAGTGAATCACCTGTCGGGACCGGGGAGCTGTTTTTT.

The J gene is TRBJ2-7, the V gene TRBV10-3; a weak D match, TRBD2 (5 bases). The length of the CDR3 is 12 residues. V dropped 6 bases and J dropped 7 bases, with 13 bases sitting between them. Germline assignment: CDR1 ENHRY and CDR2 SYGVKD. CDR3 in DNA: TGTGCCATCAGCCCGGGCTCGGGGGAGCAGTACTTC. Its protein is CAISPGSGEQYF.

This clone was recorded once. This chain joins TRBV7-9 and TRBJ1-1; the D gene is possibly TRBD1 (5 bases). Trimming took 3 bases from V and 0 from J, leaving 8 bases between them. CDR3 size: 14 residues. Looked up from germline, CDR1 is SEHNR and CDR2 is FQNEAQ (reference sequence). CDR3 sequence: CASSFSGMNTEAFF. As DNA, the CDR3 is TGTGCCAGCAGCTTTTCAGGGATGAACACTGAAGCTTTCTTT. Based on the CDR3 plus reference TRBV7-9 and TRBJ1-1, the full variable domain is DTGVSQNPRHKITKRGQNVTFRCDPISEHNRLYWYRQTLGQGPEFLTYFQNEAQLEKSRLLSDRFSAERPKGSFSTLEIQRTEQGDSAMYLCASSFSGMNTEAFFGQGTRLTVV.

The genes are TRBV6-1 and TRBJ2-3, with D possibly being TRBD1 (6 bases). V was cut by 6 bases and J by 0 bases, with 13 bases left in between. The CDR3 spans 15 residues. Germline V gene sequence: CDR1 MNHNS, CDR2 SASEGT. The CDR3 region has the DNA TGTGCCAGCAGAGCTACAGGGTGGAGCACAGATACGCAGTATTTT. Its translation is CASRATGWSTDTQYF.

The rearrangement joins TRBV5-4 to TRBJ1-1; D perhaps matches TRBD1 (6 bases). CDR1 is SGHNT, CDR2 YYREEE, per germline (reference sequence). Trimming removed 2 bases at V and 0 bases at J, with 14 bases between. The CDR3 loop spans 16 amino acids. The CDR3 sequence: CASSLAGAGMNTEAFF. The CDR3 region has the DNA TGTGCCAGCAGCTTAGCAGGGGCTGGCATGAACACTGAAGCTTTCTTT. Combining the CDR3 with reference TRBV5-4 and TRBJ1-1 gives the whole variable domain ETGVTQSPTHLIKTRGQQVTLRCSSQSGHNTVSWYQQALGQGPQFIFQYYREEENGRGNFPPRFSGLQFPNYSSELNVNALELDDSALYLCASSLAGAGMNTEAFFGQGTRLTVV.

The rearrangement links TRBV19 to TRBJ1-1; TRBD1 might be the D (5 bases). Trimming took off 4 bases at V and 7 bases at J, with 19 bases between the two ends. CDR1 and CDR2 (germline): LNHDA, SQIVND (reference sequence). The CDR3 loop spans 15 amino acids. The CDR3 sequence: CASSNSGLFVGEAFF. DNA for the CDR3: TGTGCCAGTAGTAACTCGGGACTTTTCGTCGGTGAAGCTTTCTTT.

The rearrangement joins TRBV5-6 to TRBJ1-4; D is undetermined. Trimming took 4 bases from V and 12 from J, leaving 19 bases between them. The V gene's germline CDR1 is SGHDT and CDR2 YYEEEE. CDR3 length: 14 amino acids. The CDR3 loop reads CASSTWDYPEELFF. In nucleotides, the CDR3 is TGTGCCAGCAGCACCTGGGATTACCCGGAGGAACTGTTTTTT.

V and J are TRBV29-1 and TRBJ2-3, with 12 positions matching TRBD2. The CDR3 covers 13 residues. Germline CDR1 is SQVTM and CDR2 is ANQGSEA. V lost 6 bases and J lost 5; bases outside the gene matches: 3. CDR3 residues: CSVPSGGVDTQYF. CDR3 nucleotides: TGCAGCGTGCCTAGCGGGGGGGTAGATACGCAGTATTTT.

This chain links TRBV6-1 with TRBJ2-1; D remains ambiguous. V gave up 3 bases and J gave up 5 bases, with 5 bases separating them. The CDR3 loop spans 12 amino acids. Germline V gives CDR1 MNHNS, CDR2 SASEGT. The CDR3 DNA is TGTGCCAGCAGTGACCAGGACAATGAGCAGTTCTTC. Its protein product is CASSDQDNEQFF.

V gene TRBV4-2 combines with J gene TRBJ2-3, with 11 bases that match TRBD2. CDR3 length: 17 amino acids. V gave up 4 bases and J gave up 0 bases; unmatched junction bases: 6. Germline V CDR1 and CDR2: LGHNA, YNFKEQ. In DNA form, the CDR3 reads TGTGCCAGCAGCCCCCCGGGACTAGCGGACAGCACAGATACGCAGTATTTT. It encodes CASSPPGLADSTDTQYF.

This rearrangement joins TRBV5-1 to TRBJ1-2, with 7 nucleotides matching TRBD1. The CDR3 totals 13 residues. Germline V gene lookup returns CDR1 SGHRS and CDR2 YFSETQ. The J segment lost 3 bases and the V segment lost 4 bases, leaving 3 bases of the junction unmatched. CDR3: CASSTTGDYGYTF. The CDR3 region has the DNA TGCGCCAGCAGCACAACAGGGGACTATGGCTACACCTTC.

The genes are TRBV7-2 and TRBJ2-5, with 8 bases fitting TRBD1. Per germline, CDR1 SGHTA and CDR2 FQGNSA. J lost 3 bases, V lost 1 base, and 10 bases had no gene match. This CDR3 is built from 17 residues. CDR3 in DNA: TGTGCCAGCAGCTTAGTCCGACAGGGGCTTGGAAAAGAGACCCAGTACTTC. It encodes CASSLVRQGLGKETQYF.

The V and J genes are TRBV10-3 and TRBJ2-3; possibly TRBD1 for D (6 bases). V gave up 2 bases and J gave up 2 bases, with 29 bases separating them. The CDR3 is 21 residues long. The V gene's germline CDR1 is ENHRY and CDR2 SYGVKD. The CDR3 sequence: CAISEAASRAFTGLNTDTQYF. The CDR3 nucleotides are TGTGCCATCAGTGAGGCAGCGTCGAGGGCGTTTACAGGGCTAAACACAGATACGCAGTATTTT.

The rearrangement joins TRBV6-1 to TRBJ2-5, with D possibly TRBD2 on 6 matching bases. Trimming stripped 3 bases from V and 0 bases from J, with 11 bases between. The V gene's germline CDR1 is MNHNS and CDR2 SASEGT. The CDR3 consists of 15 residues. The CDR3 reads CASSEMLAYQETQYF. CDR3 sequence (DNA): TGTGCCAGCAGTGAGATGCTAGCGTACCAAGAGACCCAGTACTTC.

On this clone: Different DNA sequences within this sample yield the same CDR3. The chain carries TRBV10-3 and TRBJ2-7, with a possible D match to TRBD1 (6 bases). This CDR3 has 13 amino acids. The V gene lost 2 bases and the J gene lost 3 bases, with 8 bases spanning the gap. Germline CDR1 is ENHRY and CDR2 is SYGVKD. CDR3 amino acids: CAISEGRGYEQYV. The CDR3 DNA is TGTGCCATCAGTGAGGGCAGGGGCTACGAGCAGTACGTC.

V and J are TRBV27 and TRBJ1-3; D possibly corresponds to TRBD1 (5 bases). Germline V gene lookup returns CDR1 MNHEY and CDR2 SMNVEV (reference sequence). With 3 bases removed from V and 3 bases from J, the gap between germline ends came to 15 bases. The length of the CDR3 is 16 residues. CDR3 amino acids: CASSLSRPGYGNTIYF. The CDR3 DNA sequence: TGTGCCAGCAGTTTGTCCCGGCCAGGGTATGGAAACACCATATATTTT.

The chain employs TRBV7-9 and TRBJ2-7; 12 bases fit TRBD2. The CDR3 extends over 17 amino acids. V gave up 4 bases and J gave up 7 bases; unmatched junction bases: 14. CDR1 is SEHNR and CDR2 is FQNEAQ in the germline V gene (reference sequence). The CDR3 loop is CASSSTSGTSGLGEQYV. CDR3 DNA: TGTGCCAGCAGCTCCACATCCGGGACTAGCGGGTTGGGGGAGCAGTACGTC.

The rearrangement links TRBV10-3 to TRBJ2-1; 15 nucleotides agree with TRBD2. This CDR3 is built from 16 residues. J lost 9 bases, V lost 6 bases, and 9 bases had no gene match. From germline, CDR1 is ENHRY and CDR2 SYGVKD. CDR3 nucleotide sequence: TGTGCCATCAGATTGGGACTAGCGGGGGGTGAAGGTGAGCAGTTCTTC. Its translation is CAIRLGLAGGEGEQFF.

This chain's CDR3 is CASSDQGGYTEAFF. In nucleotides, the CDR3 is TGTGCCAGCAGTGATCAGGGGGGATACACTGAAGCTTTCTTT. The V call is TRBV2, the J call TRBJ1-1, with 7 bases matching TRBD1. The germline V gene has CDR1 SNHLY and CDR2 FYNNEI. The CDR3 consists of 14 residues. Trimming cost V 3 bases and J 3 bases; bases outside gene matches: 4.

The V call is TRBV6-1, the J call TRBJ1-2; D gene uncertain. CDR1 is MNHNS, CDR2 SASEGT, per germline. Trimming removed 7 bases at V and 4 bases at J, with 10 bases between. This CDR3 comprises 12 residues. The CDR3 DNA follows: TGTGCCAGCACAGTCTCGTCCTATGGCTACACCTTC. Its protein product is CASTVSSYGYTF.

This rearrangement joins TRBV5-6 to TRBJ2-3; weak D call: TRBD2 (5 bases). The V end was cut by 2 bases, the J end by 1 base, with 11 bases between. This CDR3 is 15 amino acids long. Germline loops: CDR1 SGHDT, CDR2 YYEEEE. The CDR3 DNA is TGTGCCAGCAGCTTCGAGGGCAGCCGCACAGATACGCAGTATTTT. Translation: CASSFEGSRTDTQYF.

CDR3 sequence: CASSIQGETQYF. The CDR3 region has the DNA TGTGCCAGCAGTATCCAGGGGGAGACCCAGTACTTC. The chain recombines TRBV6-5 with TRBJ2-5, with D maybe TRBD1 (6 bases). The CDR3 is 12 residues long. Between the trimmed V and J ends, which lost 5 bases and 5 bases, there was a span of 9 bases. Per the germline V gene, CDR1 is MNHEY and CDR2 is SVGAGI.

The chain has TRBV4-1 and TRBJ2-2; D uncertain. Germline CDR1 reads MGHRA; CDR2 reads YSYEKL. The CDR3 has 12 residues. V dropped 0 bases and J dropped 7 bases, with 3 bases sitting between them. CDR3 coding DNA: TGCGCCAGCAGCCAAGATCACGGGGAGCTGTTTTTT. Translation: CASSQDHGELFF.

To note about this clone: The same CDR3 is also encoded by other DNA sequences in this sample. The CDR3 sequence: CASSVAGSNQPQHF. The CDR3 DNA sequence: TGTGCCAGCAGTGTGGCGGGTAGCAATCAGCCCCAGCATTTT. V is TRBV6-1 and J is TRBJ1-5; D uncertain. Germline assignment: CDR1 MNHNS and CDR2 SASEGT. The CDR3 covers 14 residues. V shed 4 bases and J shed 0 bases, with 7 bases lying between them.

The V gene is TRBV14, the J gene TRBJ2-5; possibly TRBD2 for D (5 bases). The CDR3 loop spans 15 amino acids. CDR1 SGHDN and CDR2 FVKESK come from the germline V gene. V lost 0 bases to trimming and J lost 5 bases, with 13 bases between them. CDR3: CASSQDRTPWETQYF. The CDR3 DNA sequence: TGTGCCAGCAGCCAAGATAGGACTCCCTGGGAGACCCAGTACTTC.

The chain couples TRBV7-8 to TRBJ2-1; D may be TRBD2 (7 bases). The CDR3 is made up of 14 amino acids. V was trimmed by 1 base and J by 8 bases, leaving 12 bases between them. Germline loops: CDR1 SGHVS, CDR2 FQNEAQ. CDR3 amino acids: CASSLEREGDEQFF. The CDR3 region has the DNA TGTGCCAGCAGCTTAGAAAGGGAGGGGGATGAGCAGTTCTTC. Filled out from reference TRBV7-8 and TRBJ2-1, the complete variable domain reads GAGVSQSPRYKVAKRGQDVALRCDPISGHVSLFWYQQALGQGPEFLTYFQNEAQLDKSGLPSDRFFAERPEGSVSTLKIQRTQQEDSAVYLCASSLEREGDEQFFGPGTRLTVL.

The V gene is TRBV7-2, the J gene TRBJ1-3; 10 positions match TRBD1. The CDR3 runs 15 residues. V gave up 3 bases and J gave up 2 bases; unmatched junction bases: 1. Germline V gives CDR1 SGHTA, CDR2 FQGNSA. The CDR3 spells CASSFGQGAGNTIYF. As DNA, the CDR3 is TGTGCCAGCAGCTTCGGACAGGGGGCTGGAAACACCATATATTTT.

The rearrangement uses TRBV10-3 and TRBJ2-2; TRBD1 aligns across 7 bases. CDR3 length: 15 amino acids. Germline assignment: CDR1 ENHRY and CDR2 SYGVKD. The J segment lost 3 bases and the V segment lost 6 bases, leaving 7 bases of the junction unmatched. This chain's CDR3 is CAISHRGKDTGELFF. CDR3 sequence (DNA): TGTGCCATCAGCCACAGGGGAAAAGACACCGGGGAGCTGTTTTTT.

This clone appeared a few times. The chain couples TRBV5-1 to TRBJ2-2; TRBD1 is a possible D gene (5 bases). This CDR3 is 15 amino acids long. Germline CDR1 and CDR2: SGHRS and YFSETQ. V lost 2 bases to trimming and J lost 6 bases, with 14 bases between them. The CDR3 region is CASSLRQGDAGELFF. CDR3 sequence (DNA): TGCGCCAGCAGCTTAAGGCAGGGTGACGCCGGGGAGCTGTTTTTT.

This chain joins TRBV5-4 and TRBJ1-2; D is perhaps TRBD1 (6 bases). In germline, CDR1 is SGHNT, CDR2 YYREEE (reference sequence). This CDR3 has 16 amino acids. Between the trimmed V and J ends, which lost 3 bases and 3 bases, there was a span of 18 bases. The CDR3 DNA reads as TGTGCCAGCAGCTCAGCGGGACATGAGGGGGACTATGGCTACACCTTC. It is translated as CASSSAGHEGDYGYTF. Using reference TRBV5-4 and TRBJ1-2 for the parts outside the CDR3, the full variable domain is ETGVTQSPTHLIKTRGQQVTLRCSSQSGHNTVSWYQQALGQGPQFIFQYYREEENGRGNFPPRFSGLQFPNYSSELNVNALELDDSALYLCASSSAGHEGDYGYTFGSGTRLTVV.